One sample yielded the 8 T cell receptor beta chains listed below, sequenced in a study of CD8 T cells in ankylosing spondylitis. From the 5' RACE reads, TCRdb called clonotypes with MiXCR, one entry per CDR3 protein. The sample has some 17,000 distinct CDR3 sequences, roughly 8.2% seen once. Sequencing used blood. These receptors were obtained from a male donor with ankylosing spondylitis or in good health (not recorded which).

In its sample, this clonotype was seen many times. The chain's CDR3 is CSARGVTDTQYF. CDR3 nucleotide sequence: TGCAGTGCTCGGGGGGTCACAGATACGCAGTATTTT. V usage is TRBV20-1 and J usage is TRBJ2-3; 7 nucleotides align to TRBD2. This CDR3 comprises 12 residues. With V trimmed by 5 bases and J by 2 bases, 1 base remained unmatched. Germline V gene data show CDR1 as DFQATT and CDR2 as SNEGSKA (reference sequence).

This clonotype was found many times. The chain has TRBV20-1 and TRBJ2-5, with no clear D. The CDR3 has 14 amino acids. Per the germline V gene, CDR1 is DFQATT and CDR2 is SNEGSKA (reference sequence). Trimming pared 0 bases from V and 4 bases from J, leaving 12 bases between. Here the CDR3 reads CSARDVLGRETQYF. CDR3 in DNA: TGCAGTGCTAGAGATGTTTTAGGAAGAGAGACCCAGTACTTC.

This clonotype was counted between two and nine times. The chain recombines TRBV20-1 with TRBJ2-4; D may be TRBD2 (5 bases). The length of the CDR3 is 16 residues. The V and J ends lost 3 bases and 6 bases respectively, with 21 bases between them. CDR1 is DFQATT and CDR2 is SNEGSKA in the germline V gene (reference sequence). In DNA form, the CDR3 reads TGCAGTGCTAGCGGCGGTTCACGTCTCCGGGGAAACATTCAGTACTTC. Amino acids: CSASGGSRLRGNIQYF.

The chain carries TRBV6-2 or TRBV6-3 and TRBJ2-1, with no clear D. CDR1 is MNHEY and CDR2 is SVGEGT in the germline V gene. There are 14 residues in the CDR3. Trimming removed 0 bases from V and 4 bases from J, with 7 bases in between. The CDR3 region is CASSYSFTYNEQFF. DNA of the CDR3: TGTGCCAGCAGTTACTCATTCACGTACAATGAGCAGTTCTTC.

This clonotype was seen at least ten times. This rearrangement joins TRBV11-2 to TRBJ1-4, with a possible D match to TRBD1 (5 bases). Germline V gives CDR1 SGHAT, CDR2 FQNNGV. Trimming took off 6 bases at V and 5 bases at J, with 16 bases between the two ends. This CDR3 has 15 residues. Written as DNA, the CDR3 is TGTGCCAGCAGAAAACCGGGACGGAAGAATGAAAAACTGTTTTTT. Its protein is CASRKPGRKNEKLFF.

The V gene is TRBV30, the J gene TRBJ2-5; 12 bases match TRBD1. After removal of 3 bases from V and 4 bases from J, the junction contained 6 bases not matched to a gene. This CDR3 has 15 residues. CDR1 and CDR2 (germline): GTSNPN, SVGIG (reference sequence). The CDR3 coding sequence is TGTGCCTGGAGCTCCGGGACAGGGGGCCTAGAGACCCAGTACTTC. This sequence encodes CAWSSGTGGLETQYF.

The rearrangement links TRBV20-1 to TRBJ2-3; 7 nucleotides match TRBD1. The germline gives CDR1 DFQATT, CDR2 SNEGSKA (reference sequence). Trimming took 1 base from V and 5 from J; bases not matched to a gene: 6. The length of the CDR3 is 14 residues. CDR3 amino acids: CSARGERGQDTQYF. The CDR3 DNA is TGCAGTGCTAGAGGAGAGAGGGGGCAAGATACGCAGTATTTT.

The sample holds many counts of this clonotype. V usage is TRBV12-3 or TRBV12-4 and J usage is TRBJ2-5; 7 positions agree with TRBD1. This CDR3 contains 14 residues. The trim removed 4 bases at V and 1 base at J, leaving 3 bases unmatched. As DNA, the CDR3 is TGTGCCAGCAGTTATGGGACAGTCCAAGAGACCCAGTACTTC. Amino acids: CASSYGTVQETQYF.